This TCR beta chain was captured by sequencing in a study of response to subunit inactivated influenza vaccine. TCRdb used MiXCR to reprocess the RT-PCR reads, holding one entry per CDR3 protein. This sample yields 650,000 to 800,000 distinct CDR3 sequences, of which approximately 13% are seen a single time; less than 9% belongs to the top ten. Whole-study results and caveats: Each seasonal influenza vaccination, the authors suggested, recruits few new T cells.

As regards this clonotype: Its antigen is not identified.

With 3 bases removed from V and 8 bases from J, the gap between germline ends came to 7 bases. The CDR3 is 11 amino acids. The material sequenced was PBMCs from blood, taken less than 15 days before vaccination. The sequence derives from a man aged 50 or older who received an inactivated influenza vaccine. The chain combines TRBV12-3 or TRBV12-4 with TRBJ1-1; D is unresolved. This chain's CDR3 is CASSFPGEAFF. Written as DNA, the CDR3 is TGTGCCAGCAGTTTTCCGGGAGAAGCTTTCTTT.